The 15 T cell receptor beta chains presented below share a single source sample, sequenced in a study of shared clonotypes between healthy human individuals. The data were produced by immunoSEQ multiplex PCR, yet TCRdb's version contains in-frame clones alone and is incomplete. This sample carries some 2.3 million clones, about 92% of them seen once, and the ten largest clones take under 0.45%. Sequencing input: naive CD4+ T cells from PBMCs. Noted subset: CD45RA+ positively selected. Receptors were obtained from a man in his late teens or twenties in good health. Some clones in this sample may be carry-over from other donors' samples.

The V call is TRBV7-7, the J call TRBJ2-3; 8 bases map to TRBD1. CDR1 and CDR2 (germline): SSHAT, FNYEAQ (reference sequence). The CDR3 is 16 amino acids. The junction had 8 bases not matched to a gene; V was cut back by 5 bases and J by 1 base. CDR3 DNA: TGTGCCAGCAGCCCCGGGGACAGGCGTCGCACAGATACGCAGTATTTT. Translating gives CASSPGDRRRTDTQYF.

The genes are TRBV5-1 and TRBJ1-4; D call uncertain. Trimming stripped 2 bases from V and 8 bases from J, with 10 bases between. The CDR3 has 13 residues. CDR1 SGHRS and CDR2 YFSETQ come from the germline V gene. The CDR3 coding sequence is TGCGCCAGCAGCTTAGAGATGGGGGAAAAACTGTTTTTT. This codes for CASSLEMGEKLFF. The full variable domain, with the rest looked up from reference TRBV5-1 and TRBJ1-4, is KAGVTQTPRYLIKTRGQQVTLSCSPISGHRSVSWYQQTPGQGLQFLFEYFSETQRNKGNFPGRFSGRQFSNSRSEMNVSTLELGDSALYLCASSLEMGEKLFFGSGTQLSVL.

This chain joins TRBV27 and TRBJ1-4; 7 positions match TRBD1. Per the germline V gene, CDR1 is MNHEY and CDR2 is SMNVEV (reference sequence). There are 17 residues in the CDR3. V lost 2 bases and J lost 0; bases outside the gene matches: 6. This CDR3 reads CASSLTGQAATNEKLFF. CDR3 bases: TGTGCCAGCAGTTTAACCGGACAGGCTGCAACTAATGAAAAACTGTTTTTT.

Only one count was recorded for this clone. The gene calls are TRBV18 and TRBJ2-7; 12 bases are a match to TRBD1. Looked up from germline, CDR1 is KGHSH and CDR2 is LQKENI. V shed 6 bases, J shed 6 bases, and the junction held 9 bases outside the gene matches. The CDR3 sequence is 15 residues long. The CDR3 reads CASSRGQGALTEQYF. The CDR3 coding sequence is TGTGCCAGCTCCAGGGGACAGGGGGCTTTAACCGAGCAGTACTTC.

The V gene is TRBV2, the J gene TRBJ2-7; 7 bases align to TRBD2. V lost 6 bases, J lost 0 bases, and 8 bases stayed unmatched. From germline, CDR1 is SNHLY and CDR2 FYNNEI. This CDR3 is built from 15 residues. The CDR3 spells CASSPPGTTSYEQYF. Written as DNA, the CDR3 is TGTGCCAGCAGCCCCCCAGGGACTACCTCCTACGAGCAGTACTTC.

This clone appeared a single time. The chain combines TRBV28 with TRBJ1-4; the D gene is possibly TRBD1 (5 bases). Deletions cut 6 bases from V and 6 bases from J, with 14 bases between. CDR3 size: 14 residues. Per germline, CDR1 MDHEN and CDR2 SYDVKM. The DNA of the CDR3 is TGTGCCAGCAGAGAAAGGGGTAGGCATGAAAAACTGTTTTTT. As protein: CASRERGRHEKLFF.

The chain joins TRBV28 to TRBJ1-5; 9 bases map to TRBD1. Germline V gives CDR1 MDHEN, CDR2 SYDVKM. The trim removed 5 bases at V and 14 bases at J, leaving 19 bases unmatched. The CDR3 consists of 16 residues. CDR3 loop: CASSPGQGTGPQAEHF. The DNA of the CDR3 is TGTGCCAGCAGTCCGGGGCAAGGGACAGGGCCCCAGGCGGAGCATTTT.

The V call is TRBV28, the J call TRBJ1-5; weak D call: TRBD1 (6 bases). The CDR3 sequence is 16 residues long. The V end was cut by 11 bases, the J end by 3 bases, with 23 bases between. Per germline, CDR1 MDHEN and CDR2 SYDVKM. The CDR3 region has the DNA TGTGCCGGAGGGGGAGCGGGGCTCACGGCCAATCAGCCCCAGCATTTT. Protein sequence: CAGGGAGLTANQPQHF. Based on the CDR3 plus reference TRBV28 and TRBJ1-5, the full variable domain is DVKVTQSSRYLVKRTGEKVFLECVQDMDHENMFWYRQDPGLGLRLIYFSYDVKMKEKGDIPEGYSVSREKKERFSLILESASTNQTSMYLCAGGGAGLTANQPQHFGDGTRLSIL.

This clone was observed once. The chain is built from TRBV28 and TRBJ2-1; TRBD2 agrees at 8 bases. The junction had 11 bases not matched to a gene; V was cut back by 6 bases and J by 4 bases. The CDR3 is 16 amino acids. The germline V gene has CDR1 MDHEN and CDR2 SYDVKM. For the CDR3, the DNA is TGTGCCAGCAGACGTAGCGGGGCAGTTTTGTACAATGAGCAGTTCTTC. Translating it yields CASRRSGAVLYNEQFF.

The chain couples TRBV10-1 to TRBJ2-1, with a tentative D call TRBD1 (5 bases). V lost 2 bases and J 5 bases, leaving 13 bases between the germline ends. Germline CDR1 WNHNN, CDR2 SYGVQD (reference sequence). There are 15 residues in the CDR3. The CDR3 DNA is TGCGCCAGCAGTGAGGCCTCAGGGTGGAACAATGAGCAGTTCTTC. This encodes CASSEASGWNNEQFF.

V and J are TRBV5-5 and TRBJ2-7; D perhaps matches TRBD2 (5 bases). CDR3 length: 15 residues. Trimming pared 1 base from V and 2 bases from J, leaving 13 bases between. Germline V gene sequence: CDR1 SGHKS, CDR2 YYEKEE (reference sequence). CDR3 in DNA: TGTGCCAGCAGCTTGCGGGATAATACCGCCTACGAGCAGTACTTC. This sequence encodes CASSLRDNTAYEQYF.

CDR3 nucleotide sequence: TGTGCCAGCAGTCTCCGGACAGGGGGCAATGAGCAGTTCTTC. Protein product: CASSLRTGGNEQFF. The chain carries TRBV28 and TRBJ2-1; 10 bases map to TRBD1. Germline V gene lookup returns CDR1 MDHEN and CDR2 SYDVKM. J lost 6 bases, V lost 5 bases, and 4 bases had no gene match. This CDR3 comprises 14 residues.

This clone appeared once. V is TRBV7-2 and J is TRBJ1-4; 9 positions agree with TRBD1. The CDR3 is 19 amino acids. Germline values: CDR1 SGHTA, CDR2 FQGNSA. J was trimmed by 7 bases and V by 0 bases; bases with no gene match: 15. The CDR3 region is CASSLAPGTGIGVGEKLFF. The CDR3 nucleotides are TGTGCCAGCAGCTTAGCCCCCGGGACAGGGATCGGCGTCGGTGAAAAACTGTTTTTT. The complete variable domain, with remaining parts taken from reference TRBV7-2 and TRBJ1-4, reads GAGVSQSPSNKVTEKGKDVELRCDPISGHTALYWYRQSLGQGLEFLIYFQGNSAPDKSGLPSDRFSAERTGGSVSTLTIQRTQQEDSAVYLCASSLAPGTGIGVGEKLFFGSGTQLSVL.

V and J are TRBV7-2 and TRBJ2-7, with 8 bases identical to TRBD1. This CDR3 is 14 amino acids long. The V gene end was trimmed by 5 bases and the J gene end by 2 bases; junction bases not matched to a gene: 5. Per germline, CDR1 SGHTA and CDR2 FQGNSA. Here the CDR3 DNA reads TGTGCCAGCAGCAGATCGACAGGGGCCTACGAGCAGTACTTC. Translation gives CASSRSTGAYEQYF.

In regard to this clone: Other DNA sequences from this sample encode an identical CDR3 as well. CDR3 bases: TGTGCCAGCTCACCAGGGACAGGGGCTTACAATGAGCAGTTCTTC. It specifies CASSPGTGAYNEQFF. The chain joins TRBV18 to TRBJ2-1; 10 nucleotides align to TRBD1. Trimming took 2 bases from V and 4 from J; bases not matched to a gene: 2. From germline, CDR1 is KGHSH and CDR2 LQKENI. The CDR3 spans 15 residues. Full variable domain (rest looked up from reference TRBV18 and TRBJ2-1): NAGVMQNPRHLVRRRGQEARLRCSPMKGHSHVYWYRQLPEEGLKFMVYLQKENIIDESGMPKERFSAEFPKEGPSILRIQQVVRGDSAAYFCASSPGTGAYNEQFFGPGTRLTVL.